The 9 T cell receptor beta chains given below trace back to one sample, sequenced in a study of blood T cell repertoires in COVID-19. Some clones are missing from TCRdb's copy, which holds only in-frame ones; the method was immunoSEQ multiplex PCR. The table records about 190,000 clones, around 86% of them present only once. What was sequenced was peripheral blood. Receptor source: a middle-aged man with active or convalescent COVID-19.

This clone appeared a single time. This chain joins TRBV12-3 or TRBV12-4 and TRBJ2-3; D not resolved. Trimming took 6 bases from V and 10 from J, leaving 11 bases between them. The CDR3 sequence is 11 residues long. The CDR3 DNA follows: TGTGCCAGCAGATTTCAGTTTTCGCAGTATTTT. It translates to CASRFQFSQYF.

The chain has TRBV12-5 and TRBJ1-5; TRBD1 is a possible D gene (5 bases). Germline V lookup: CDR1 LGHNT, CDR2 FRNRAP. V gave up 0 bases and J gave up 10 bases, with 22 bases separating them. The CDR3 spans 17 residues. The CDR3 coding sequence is TGTGCTAGTGGTTTGGTACTAACGGGGGGATTGAATGGTCCCCAGCATTTT. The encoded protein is CASGLVLTGGLNGPQHF.

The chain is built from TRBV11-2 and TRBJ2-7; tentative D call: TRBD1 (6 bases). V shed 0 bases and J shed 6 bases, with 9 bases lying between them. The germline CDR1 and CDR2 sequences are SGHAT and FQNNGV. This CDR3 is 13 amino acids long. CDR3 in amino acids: CASSLEGAGEQYF. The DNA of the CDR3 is TGTGCCAGCAGCTTAGAGGGGGCCGGCGAGCAGTACTTC.

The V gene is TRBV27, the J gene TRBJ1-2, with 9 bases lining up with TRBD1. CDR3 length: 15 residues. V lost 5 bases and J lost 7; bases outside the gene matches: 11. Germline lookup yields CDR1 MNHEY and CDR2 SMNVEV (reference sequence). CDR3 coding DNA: TGTGCCAGCAGTCCCACCCCCGGGACAGGGCTTGGCTACACCTTC. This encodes CASSPTPGTGLGYTF.

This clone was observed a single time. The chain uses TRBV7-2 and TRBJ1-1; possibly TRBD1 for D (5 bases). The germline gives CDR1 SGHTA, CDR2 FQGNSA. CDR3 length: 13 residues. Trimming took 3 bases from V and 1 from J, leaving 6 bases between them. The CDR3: CASSFRANTEAFF. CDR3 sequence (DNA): TGTGCCAGCAGCTTCAGGGCGAACACTGAAGCTTTCTTT.

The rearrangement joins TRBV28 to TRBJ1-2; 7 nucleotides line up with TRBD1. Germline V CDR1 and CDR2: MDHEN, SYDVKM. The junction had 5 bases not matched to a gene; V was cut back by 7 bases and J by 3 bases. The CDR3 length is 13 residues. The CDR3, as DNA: TGTGCCAGCATCTCCGGGACAGACTATGGCTACACCTTC. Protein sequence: CASISGTDYGYTF.

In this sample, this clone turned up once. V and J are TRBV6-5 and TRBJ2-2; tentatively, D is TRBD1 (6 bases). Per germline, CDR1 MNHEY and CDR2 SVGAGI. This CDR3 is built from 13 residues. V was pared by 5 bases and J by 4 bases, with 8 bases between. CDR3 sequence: CASSRQVTGELFF. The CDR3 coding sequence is TGTGCCAGCAGTAGACAGGTCACCGGGGAGCTGTTTTTT.

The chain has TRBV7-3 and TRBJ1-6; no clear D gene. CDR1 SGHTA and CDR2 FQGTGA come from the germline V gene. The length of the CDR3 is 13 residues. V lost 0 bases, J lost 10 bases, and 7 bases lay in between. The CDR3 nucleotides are TGTGCCAGCAGCTTAACGTCAAAATCACCCCTCCACTTT. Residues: CASSLTSKSPLHF.

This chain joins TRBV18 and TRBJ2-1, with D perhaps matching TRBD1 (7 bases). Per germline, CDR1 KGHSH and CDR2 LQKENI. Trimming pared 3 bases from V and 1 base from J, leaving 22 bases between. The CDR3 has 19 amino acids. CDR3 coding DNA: TGTGCCAGCTCACCGGGAACAGGGGCAACTAGCCGGTCCTACAATGAGCAGTTCTTC. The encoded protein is CASSPGTGATSRSYNEQFF.